This T cell receptor (beta chain) originates from a study of blood T cell repertoires in COVID-19 (dated by TCRdb to the early 2020s). Notes on the research overall: Collaborator samples came from the United States, Italy and Spain and covered acute and convalescent phases of COVID-19. The material from the prospective study consisted of cDNA or gDNA derived from T cells, B-cell-depleted T cells, or PBMCs. Deeply sampled blood TCRbeta repertoires from subjects exposed to, actively infected with, or recovered from COVID-19 were included in the dataset. The repertoires were made available in a free public database intended to serve as a resource for research on the immune response to SARS-CoV-2. Samples came from the ongoing ImmuneRACE study (first 160 participants) plus 1,254 subjects from 6 global collaborators. A de-identified subject ID, COVID-19 status, age in years and sex were almost always included in the sample metadata. HLA class I and class II types, where available, came from metadata supplied by the sample provider rather than from assay-based typing.

Enrolling through a virtual design, the prospective study's participants ranged in age from about 18 to 89 years and lived across 24 United States geographic areas. In the prospective study, cohorts were assigned on the basis of participant-reported clinical history obtained from a screening survey and a study questionnaire. ImmuneRACE Cohort 3 recovered participants were defined by two consecutive negative NP/OP PCR tests, healthcare professional clearance, or symptom resolution. Mobile phlebotomists in the prospective study collected whole blood, serum and a nasopharyngeal or oropharyngeal swab from every participant. Over a roughly two-month period, participants in the prospective study had the option of providing additional blood draws and questionnaires. Before DNA extraction, prospective study blood samples were shipped either frozen or at room temperature. The immunoSEQ Assay, a bias-controlled multiplex PCR, was used to amplify TCRbeta CDR3 regions from genomic DNA. The authors' analysis ran thus. The number of nucleated cells in each sample was estimated by amplification of reference gene primers within the assay. To quantify the absolute abundance of each unique TCRbeta CDR3 rearrangement, sequence reads were collapsed and filtered. For each sample, productive Simpson clonality was calculated by taking the square root of Simpson's diversity index across productive rearrangements. Sourced from immuneACCESS, this table was stored by TCRdb with only in-frame sequences that have V and J called. A share of the clones is absent; for the studies checked, an unresolved V gene accounts for under half, and the remainder has no known explanation. The V and J calls and clone size come from that table; D and trimming were worked out from the DNA. This sample comprises hundreds of thousands of clones, more than 75% of them detected only once. The ten largest clones take up about 4.2% of the sample.

Study-wide findings and limitations: How much clinical and demographic metadata was included differed by source and by participant, and the metadata was provided uncurated.

V has 4 bases trimmed and J has 6 bases trimmed; junction bases matching no gene number 12. Including the terminal cysteine and phenylalanine, the CDR3 comprises 16 residues. The DNA shown is the 48-base CDR3, in frame from base 1. The germline V gene (reference sequence) supplies CDR1 SGHNT and CDR2 YYREEE. Details on this clone: Its antigen remains unidentified. No base quality values were provided; no much bigger clone lies one nucleotide off.

The chain is assembled from TRBV5-4 and TRBJ2-1; 8 middle bases align to TRBD2. The sequence derives from a young man who had recovered from COVID-19. The specimen was PBMCs or T cells enriched from blood (not recorded which). CDR3 reads: CASSPGGAGGPNEQFF. The DNA sequence is given as TGTGCCAGCAGCCCGGGTGGGGCGGGAGGTCCCAATGAGCAGTTCTTC.